This entry lists 32 T cell receptor beta chains sequenced from one sample in a study of shared clonotypes between healthy human individuals (dated by TCRdb to 2020 to 2021). For the CD8 naive samples, CD45RO-negative cells were positively selected for CCR7, yielding a CD45RA+CCR7+ population from which TemRA cells were excluded. The library was prepared using the immunoSEQ multiplex PCR assay. The clones in this table, taken by TCRdb from immuneACCESS, are in-frame only. Not every clone is retained; where verified, under half of the shortfall comes from an unresolved V gene, and the cause of the rest is unknown. Across this sample there are 550,000 to 750,000 clones, with around 95% seen only once. The top ten clonotypes cover 0.11% of the sample. Source material: naive CD8+ T cells sorted from blood. This sample's cell subset or site label indicates: CD45RA+CCR7+. The source is a woman in her thirties in good health.

The chain joins TRBV4-1 to TRBJ2-1; 10 bases agree with TRBD2. CDR3 length equals 17 residues. With V trimmed by 0 bases and J by 7 bases, 9 bases remained unmatched. Germline V gives CDR1 MGHRA, CDR2 YSYEKL. DNA of the CDR3: TGCGCCAGCAGCCAAGATGAGCGGGAGGGCCTTACGAATGAGCAGTTCTTC. It is translated as CASSQDEREGLTNEQFF.

The chain has TRBV27 and TRBJ2-1, with TRBD2 matching over 7 bases. The germline V gene encodes CDR1 MNHEY and CDR2 SMNVEV (reference sequence). V trimming: 4 bases; J trimming: 8 bases; junction bases outside the gene matches: 11. This CDR3 region has 15 residues. The CDR3: CASSYGLAAVDEQFF. The CDR3 DNA reads as TGTGCCAGCAGTTACGGGCTAGCGGCGGTGGATGAGCAGTTCTTC.

This clone was seen once. This rearrangement joins TRBV28 to TRBJ1-4; D is unresolved. The ends were cut back, 2 bases at V and 4 bases at J, with 8 bases in the middle. The CDR3 runs 14 residues. Germline CDR1 MDHEN, CDR2 SYDVKM. CDR3 protein: CASSLDRFNEKLFF. CDR3 DNA sequence: TGTGCCAGCAGTTTAGACCGATTTAATGAAAAACTGTTTTTT.

The rearrangement joins TRBV2 to TRBJ2-1, with D hard to call. Germline CDR1 SNHLY, CDR2 FYNNEI. V shed 6 bases and J shed 0 bases, with 12 bases lying between them. This CDR3 has 15 amino acids. The CDR3 loop reads CASRATASSYNEQFF. CDR3 in DNA: TGTGCCAGCAGGGCAACGGCGAGCTCCTACAATGAGCAGTTCTTC.

The chain is built from TRBV11-3 and TRBJ2-1; D remains unclear. Trimming took off 2 bases at V and 7 bases at J, with 9 bases between the two ends. This CDR3 is 13 amino acids long. Germline loops: CDR1 SGHNT, CDR2 YENEEA. The chain's CDR3 is CASSLFVGNEQFF. The CDR3 bases are TGTGCCAGCAGCTTATTTGTCGGGAATGAGCAGTTCTTC. Full variable domain (rest looked up from reference TRBV11-3 and TRBJ2-1): EAGVVQSPRYKIIEKKQPVAFWCNPISGHNTLYWYLQNLGQGPELLIRYENEEAVDDSQLPKDRFSAERLKGVDSTLKIQPAELGDSAVYLCASSLFVGNEQFFGPGTRLTVL.

Concerning this clone itself: Other nucleotide sequences from this sample produce the same CDR3. The chain couples TRBV27 to TRBJ2-7; 9 bases are shared with TRBD1. The CDR3 length is 15 residues. Unmatched junction bases numbered 3, after V lost 1 base and J lost 2 bases. Germline assignment: CDR1 MNHEY and CDR2 SMNVEV (reference sequence). CDR3 nucleotides: TGTGCCAGCAGTTTATTGGGACAGGGTGCCTACGAGCAGTACTTC. Translated: CASSLLGQGAYEQYF.

The J gene is TRBJ2-5, the V gene TRBV5-4; D assignment may be TRBD1 or TRBD2 (5 bases each). The CDR3 spans 14 residues. Per germline, CDR1 SGHNT and CDR2 YYREEE (reference sequence). Trimming pared 4 bases from V and 1 base from J, leaving 11 bases between. The CDR3 nucleotides read TGTGCCAGCAGCGATCGGGACGGCCAAGAGACCCAGTACTTC. Its protein product is CASSDRDGQETQYF.

CDR3 sequence: CAEDREEVYEQYF. For the CDR3, the DNA is TGCGCCGAAGACAGGGAAGAAGTCTACGAGCAGTACTTC. The V and J genes are TRBV23-1 and TRBJ2-7; TRBD1 agrees at 7 bases. TRBV23-1 is designated an ORF whose function remains uncertain. The CDR3 is 13 amino acids. Unmatched junction bases numbered 10, after V lost 11 bases and J lost 3 bases.

The gene calls are TRBV28 and TRBJ2-5; D ambiguous. Deletions cut 0 bases from V and 1 base from J, with 9 bases between. CDR1 MDHEN and CDR2 SYDVKM come from the germline V gene. This CDR3 is built from 15 residues. DNA of the CDR3: TGTGCCAGCAGTTTATGGGGCAGGACCCAAGAGACCCAGTACTTC. Protein: CASSLWGRTQETQYF.

V and J are TRBV5-4 and TRBJ2-1; no reliable D call. The ends were cut back, 3 bases at V and 10 bases at J, with 8 bases in the middle. The CDR3 consists of 11 residues. Germline V gene lookup returns CDR1 SGHNT and CDR2 YYREEE (reference sequence). The DNA for the CDR3 is TGTGCCAGCAGCTCCCCCGGAGAGCAGTTCTTC. Translating it yields CASSSPGEQFF.

This chain links TRBV7-6 with TRBJ2-1; 7 bases agree with TRBD2. The length of the CDR3 is 18 residues. Germline loops: CDR1 SGHVS, CDR2 FNYEAQ. With 5 bases clipped from V and 2 bases from J, the junction kept 15 bases outside the gene matches. The CDR3: CASSPGPSGRATYNEQFF. CDR3 nucleotide sequence: TGTGCCAGCAGCCCTGGTCCTAGCGGAAGGGCTACCTACAATGAGCAGTTCTTC.

A few counts support this clone. The rearrangement joins TRBV27 to TRBJ2-7, with 7 bases aligning to TRBD2. Trimming cost V 8 bases and J 9 bases; bases outside gene matches: 10. The CDR3 length is 12 residues. Germline CDR1 is MNHEY and CDR2 is SMNVEV (reference sequence). Written as DNA, the CDR3 is TGTGCCAGCGGACTAGGAGAGGGTGTGCAGTACTTC. Residues: CASGLGEGVQYF.

The chain employs TRBV27 and TRBJ1-2; D call uncertain. V was pared by 6 bases and J by 4 bases, with 12 bases between. CDR1 and CDR2 from the germline V gene are MNHEY and SMNVEV (reference sequence). The CDR3 runs to 13 residues. CDR3 protein: CASSRASFYGYTF. CDR3 coding DNA: TGTGCCAGCAGCCGGGCCTCGTTCTATGGCTACACCTTC.

The V call is TRBV11-2, the J call TRBJ2-2; 8 bases map to TRBD2. J was trimmed by 6 bases and V by 2 bases; bases with no gene match: 11. Germline V gene sequence: CDR1 SGHAT, CDR2 FQNNGV. The CDR3 sequence is 17 residues long. This CDR3 reads CASSLLAWREDAGELFF. The CDR3 bases are TGTGCCAGCAGCTTACTCGCCTGGCGGGAGGACGCCGGGGAGCTGTTTTTT.

This chain uses TRBV19 with TRBJ2-5; 10 positions match TRBD2. V lost 1 base and J lost 0; bases outside the gene matches: 5. The CDR3 has 17 residues. The germline V gene has CDR1 LNHDA and CDR2 SQIVND (reference sequence). The CDR3 region has the DNA TGTGCCAGTAGTATAGCCGCTAGCGGGAGATACCAAGAGACCCAGTACTTC. Its translation: CASSIAASGRYQETQYF. The full variable domain, in which reference TRBV19 and TRBJ2-5 provide the parts outside the CDR3, is DGGITQSPKYLFRKEGQNVTLSCEQNLNHDAMYWYRQDPGQGLRLIYYSQIVNDFQKGDIAEGYSVSREKKESFPLTVTSAQKNPTAFYLCASSIAASGRYQETQYFGPGTRLLVL.

The genes are TRBV5-5 and TRBJ1-2; a weak D match, TRBD1 (6 bases). V gave up 4 bases and J gave up 2 bases, with 15 bases separating them. The CDR3 extends over 15 amino acids. CDR1 and CDR2 (germline): SGHKS, YYEKEE (reference sequence). For the CDR3, the DNA is TGTGCCAGCAGCCAAGCTCGGGGGCCGAACTATGGCTACACCTTC. Protein: CASSQARGPNYGYTF.

The gene calls are TRBV15 and TRBJ2-3; tentatively, D is TRBD1 or TRBD2 (5 bases each). Germline-derived CDR1 and CDR2 are LNHNV and YYDKDF (reference sequence). Trimming shortened V by 1 base and J by 4 bases, and 12 bases separated the two germline ends. This CDR3 has 15 amino acids. CDR3: CATSRGRGASDTQYF. In nucleotides, the CDR3 is TGTGCCACCAGCAGAGGCCGAGGGGCTTCAGATACGCAGTATTTT.

This chain connects TRBV28 to TRBJ2-2; D is undetermined. This CDR3 spans 14 amino acids. V was trimmed by 10 bases and J by 3 bases, leaving 15 bases between them. The germline gives CDR1 MDHEN, CDR2 SYDVKM. The chain's CDR3 is CATRIGTHTGELFF. CDR3 sequence (DNA): TGTGCCACCCGGATAGGAACACACACCGGGGAGCTGTTTTTT. Full variable domain (missing parts from reference TRBV28 and TRBJ2-2): DVKVTQSSRYLVKRTGEKVFLECVQDMDHENMFWYRQDPGLGLRLIYFSYDVKMKEKGDIPEGYSVSREKKERFSLILESASTNQTSMYLCATRIGTHTGELFFGEGSRLTVL.

The rearrangement joins TRBV28 to TRBJ1-3, with 7 nucleotides matching TRBD1. Unmatched junction bases numbered 3, after V lost 5 bases and J lost 2 bases. Germline V gives CDR1 MDHEN, CDR2 SYDVKM. The CDR3 runs 14 residues. DNA of the CDR3: TGTGCCAGCAGTGTGACAGGGACTGGAAACACCATATATTTT. It codes for CASSVTGTGNTIYF.

The chain employs TRBV9 and TRBJ1-2, with 9 bases matching TRBD1. CDR1 and CDR2 (germline): SGDLS, YYNGEE. The ends lost 3 bases at V and 4 bases at J; junction bases unmatched: 10. CDR3 size: 16 residues. The DNA of the CDR3 is TGTGCCAGCAGCGGCGATCGGGACAGGGCCGGCTATGGCTACACCTTC. Protein sequence: CASSGDRDRAGYGYTF.

CDR3 in amino acids: CASSSRGSGMFDNEQFF. The CDR3 DNA reads as TGTGCCAGCAGCTCCCGCGGTAGCGGCATGTTTGACAATGAGCAGTTCTTC. The chain couples TRBV27 to TRBJ2-1, with TRBD2 as a possible D gene (6 bases). There are 17 residues in the CDR3. V was cut by 6 bases and J by 5 bases, with 23 bases left in between. Germline lookup yields CDR1 MNHEY and CDR2 SMNVEV (reference sequence).

This rearrangement joins TRBV18 to TRBJ1-1; 8 bases are a match to TRBD1. After removal of 5 bases from V and 1 base from J, the junction contained 6 bases not matched to a gene. The CDR3 contains 15 residues. From germline, CDR1 is KGHSH and CDR2 LQKENI. The CDR3 here is CASSSDRGENTEAFF. The CDR3 bases are TGTGCCAGCTCATCTGACAGGGGTGAGAACACTGAAGCTTTCTTT.

The chain combines TRBV29-1 with TRBJ2-1; TRBD2 matches at 12 bases. CDR1 and CDR2 from the germline V gene are SQVTM and ANQGSEA. After removal of 4 bases from V and 0 bases from J, the junction contained 4 bases not matched to a gene. The CDR3 has 16 residues. This CDR3 reads CSVAGLAGPSYNEQFF. Here the CDR3 DNA reads TGCAGCGTTGCCGGACTAGCGGGGCCCTCCTACAATGAGCAGTTCTTC.

As DNA, the CDR3 is TGTGCCAGTAGTATAGGGGACTTACACGAGCAGTACTTC. Its translation is CASSIGDLHEQYF. The chain carries TRBV19 and TRBJ2-7; tentatively, D is TRBD2 (6 bases). Between the trimmed V and J ends, which lost 1 base and 5 bases, there was a span of 9 bases. The CDR3 has 13 amino acids. The germline V gene encodes CDR1 LNHDA and CDR2 SQIVND (reference sequence). The variable domain in full, completed from reference TRBV19 and TRBJ2-7, reads DGGITQSPKYLFRKEGQNVTLSCEQNLNHDAMYWYRQDPGQGLRLIYYSQIVNDFQKGDIAEGYSVSREKKESFPLTVTSAQKNPTAFYLCASSIGDLHEQYFGPGTRLTVT.

The rearrangement links TRBV27 to TRBJ1-4, with D hard to call. Germline V gene sequence: CDR1 MNHEY, CDR2 SMNVEV (reference sequence). Trimming took 2 bases from V and 7 from J, leaving 14 bases between them. The CDR3 extends over 15 amino acids. The CDR3 DNA reads TGTGCCAGCAGTTTAATGCGTTACAGCGCTGAAAAACTGTTTTTT. Translated: CASSLMRYSAEKLFF.

V usage is TRBV6-6 and J usage is TRBJ2-1; a possible D gene is TRBD2 (5 bases). CDR3 size: 13 residues. With 6 bases removed from V and 4 bases from J, the gap between germline ends came to 10 bases. The V gene's germline CDR1 is MNHNY and CDR2 SVGAGI (reference sequence). The CDR3 sequence: CASRRTLYNEQFF. CDR3 nucleotides: TGTGCCAGCAGACGGACTCTTTACAATGAGCAGTTCTTC.

CDR3: CASSQRTQETQYF. For the CDR3, the DNA is TGCGCCAGCAGCCAGCGGACACAAGAGACCCAGTACTTC. V usage is TRBV4-1 and J usage is TRBJ2-5; weak D call: TRBD1 (5 bases). Germline CDR1 and CDR2: MGHRA and YSYEKL. The CDR3 contains 13 residues. V was cut by 3 bases and J by 2 bases, with 7 bases left in between.

Only one count was recorded for this clone. The chain is built from TRBV7-8 and TRBJ1-2; 9 bases align to TRBD1. Per the germline V gene, CDR1 is SGHVS and CDR2 is FQNEAQ. The CDR3 is 16 residues long. The J segment lost 0 bases and the V segment lost 0 bases, leaving 2 bases of the junction unmatched. DNA for the CDR3: TGTGCCAGCAGCTTAGCGAGGGACAGGGCTAACTATGGCTACACCTTC. This translates into CASSLARDRANYGYTF.

V is TRBV10-2 and J is TRBJ1-1; 8 nucleotides agree with TRBD1. CDR3 size: 14 residues. Per the germline V gene, CDR1 is WSHSY and CDR2 is SAAADI. V trimming: 6 bases; J trimming: 1 base; junction bases outside the gene matches: 4. CDR3 sequence reads: CASREGTGNTEAFF. The CDR3 DNA sequence: TGCGCCAGCAGAGAGGGGACAGGGAACACTGAAGCTTTCTTT.

This clone is a singleton in its sample. The chain has TRBV28 and TRBJ1-4; D is perhaps TRBD1 (6 bases). CDR1 is MDHEN and CDR2 is SYDVKM in the germline V gene. With 7 bases removed from V and 1 base from J, the gap between germline ends came to 10 bases. This CDR3 spans 14 amino acids. CDR3 sequence: CASTQGRTNEKLFF. The CDR3, as DNA: TGTGCCAGCACCCAGGGGAGAACTAATGAAAAACTGTTTTTT.

V usage is TRBV2 and J usage is TRBJ1-1; tentatively, D is TRBD1 (5 bases). V lost 5 bases and J 6 bases, leaving 16 bases between the germline ends. The germline V gene has CDR1 SNHLY and CDR2 FYNNEI. This CDR3 has 14 amino acids. The CDR3 loop reads CASSWGGGQAEAFF. CDR3 nucleotides: TGTGCCAGCAGTTGGGGGGGAGGGCAGGCTGAAGCTTTCTTT.

The chain joins TRBV19 to TRBJ1-1; D may be TRBD1 (6 bases). Per the germline V gene, CDR1 is LNHDA and CDR2 is SQIVND (reference sequence). With 10 bases removed from V and 7 bases from J, the gap between germline ends came to 25 bases. The CDR3 runs 15 residues. The CDR3 coding sequence is TGTGCCAACACACCCCACAGGGTTAAATTGGATGAAGCTTTCTTT. Its protein is CANTPHRVKLDEAFF.